What follows are 30 T cell receptor beta chains derived from one specimen sequenced in a study of OX40 agonist ivuxolimab in advanced cancers. TCRdb's copy holds only in-frame clones and misses some; the assay was immunoSEQ multiplex PCR. Of 35,000 to 40,000 clones listed, 82% are singletons. The source material was CD4+ or CD8+ T cells sorted from blood, sampled in a trial of the OX40 agonist ivuxolimab. These receptors all stem from an adult with an advanced solid tumor such as melanoma, head and neck, liver or kidney cancer.

The CDR3 bases are TGTGCCAGCAGCTTATCAGGGGCGTTCCGTGGAGAGACCCAGTACTTC. Its translation is CASSLSGAFRGETQYF. This chain joins TRBV7-2 and TRBJ2-5, with D tentatively TRBD1 (6 bases). The CDR3 covers 16 residues. Germline V lookup: CDR1 SGHTA, CDR2 FQGNSA. Trimming removed 2 bases from V and 4 bases from J, with 17 bases in between.

This chain connects TRBV10-3 to TRBJ2-3, with D unresolved. The V end lost 0 bases, the J end lost 2 bases, and 9 bases lay between the germline ends. Germline CDR1 is ENHRY and CDR2 is SYGVKD. The CDR3 is made up of 15 amino acids. The CDR3 nucleotides read TGTGCCATCAGTGAGTCTGCGGAGCCCACAGATACGCAGTATTTT. This translates into CAISESAEPTDTQYF.

The chain recombines TRBV5-1 with TRBJ2-7; TRBD1 agrees at 10 bases. The CDR3 is 14 residues long. V shed 3 bases and J 6 bases; nucleotides not matched to a gene: 6. The germline V gene encodes CDR1 SGHRS and CDR2 YFSETQ. CDR3 in DNA: TGCGCCAGCAGCTCCTCCGGGACAGGGGTCGAGCAGTACTTC. It translates to CASSSSGTGVEQYF. Complete variable domain (other parts from reference TRBV5-1 and TRBJ2-7): KAGVTQTPRYLIKTRGQQVTLSCSPISGHRSVSWYQQTPGQGLQFLFEYFSETQRNKGNFPGRFSGRQFSNSRSEMNVSTLELGDSALYLCASSSSGTGVEQYFGPGTRLTVT.

J is TRBJ1-2 and V is TRBV2, with 7 bases that match TRBD1. CDR3 length: 14 amino acids. Trimming removed 6 bases from V and 8 bases from J; junction bases left unmatched: 12. Germline CDR1 is SNHLY and CDR2 is FYNNEI. In DNA form, the CDR3 reads TGTGCCAGCAGATTGTCCGGGACAGCAAACGGCTACACCTTC. It is translated as CASRLSGTANGYTF.

The V and J genes are TRBV7-2 and TRBJ1-5, with TRBD1 matching over 10 bases. The CDR3 spans 15 residues. CDR1 SGHTA and CDR2 FQGNSA come from the germline V gene. Unmatched junction bases numbered 6, after V lost 5 bases and J lost 5 bases. The CDR3 spells CASSVRTGGDQPQHF. The CDR3, as DNA: TGTGCCAGCAGCGTACGGACAGGGGGGGATCAGCCCCAGCATTTT.

Of note for this clone: Other DNA sequences within the sample encode an identical CDR3. The chain couples TRBV9 to TRBJ1-5, with unresolved D. V dropped 0 bases and J dropped 5 bases, with 6 bases sitting between them. Germline V gene data show CDR1 as SGDLS and CDR2 as YYNGEE. This CDR3 comprises 13 residues. The CDR3 sequence is CASSVDLDQPQHF. The CDR3 coding sequence is TGTGCCAGCAGCGTAGATCTAGATCAGCCCCAGCATTTT.

The rearrangement joins TRBV5-1 to TRBJ1-2; 10 nucleotides line up with TRBD1. The germline CDR1 and CDR2 sequences are SGHRS and YFSETQ. CDR3 size: 17 residues. Trimming removed 0 bases from V and 7 bases from J; junction bases left unmatched: 12. The CDR3 protein is CASSLGAWDRGRSGYTF. CDR3 bases: TGCGCCAGCAGCTTGGGGGCGTGGGACAGGGGAAGAAGTGGCTACACCTTC.

The chain recombines TRBV5-1 with TRBJ2-1; 9 bases agree with TRBD1. The CDR3 loop spans 15 amino acids. CDR1 and CDR2 (germline): SGHRS, YFSETQ. With V trimmed by 2 bases and J by 3 bases, 3 bases remained unmatched. CDR3 coding DNA: TGCGCCAGCAGCTTCCGACAGGGGGTCTACAATGAGCAGTTCTTC. Residues: CASSFRQGVYNEQFF.

In this sample, this clone turned up a few times. The chain uses TRBV27 and TRBJ1-1; tentative D call: TRBD1 (6 bases). The V end was cut by 3 bases, the J end by 6 bases, with 17 bases between. Germline CDR1 and CDR2: MNHEY and SMNVEV (reference sequence). The CDR3 is 15 amino acids. CDR3 sequence reads: CASSFRPGVEAEAFF. The CDR3 region has the DNA TGTGCCAGCAGTTTTAGGCCAGGGGTCGAGGCTGAAGCTTTCTTT.

The chain employs TRBV19 and TRBJ2-4, with 8 positions matching TRBD2. The CDR3 runs 15 residues. In germline, CDR1 is LNHDA, CDR2 SQIVND (reference sequence). Trimming cost V 1 base and J 4 bases; bases outside gene matches: 3. The CDR3 reads CASSIARGGKNIQYF. CDR3 nucleotides: TGTGCCAGTAGTATAGCCCGGGGGGGGAAAAACATTCAGTACTTC.

This rearrangement joins TRBV7-9 to TRBJ1-4; 8 bases map to TRBD1. V was pared by 4 bases and J by 5 bases, with 3 bases of the junction left unmatched. The germline CDR1 and CDR2 sequences are SEHNR and FQNEAQ (reference sequence). CDR3 length: 14 amino acids. The CDR3 nucleotides are TGTGCCAGCAGCTGGACAGGGCAAAATGAAAAACTGTTTTTT. Encoded protein: CASSWTGQNEKLFF.

V usage is TRBV7-8 and J usage is TRBJ1-5; tentative D call: TRBD1 (5 bases). Germline CDR1 is SGHVS and CDR2 is FQNEAQ. Trimming cost V 1 base and J 5 bases, with 15 bases left between them. The CDR3 contains 16 residues. CDR3: CASSLVLRGVDQPQHF. CDR3 bases: TGTGCCAGCAGCTTAGTGCTAAGGGGAGTCGATCAGCCCCAGCATTTT.

In this sample, this clone turned up once. The chain couples TRBV7-9 to TRBJ2-5; D not resolved. Germline CDR1 SEHNR, CDR2 FQNEAQ (reference sequence). V lost 5 bases to trimming and J lost 4 bases, with 14 bases between them. This CDR3 contains 14 residues. The CDR3 spells CASSRDVLVETQYF. The CDR3 region has the DNA TGTGCCAGCAGCAGAGACGTCTTGGTAGAGACCCAGTACTTC.

V and J are TRBV7-6 and TRBJ1-1, with D unresolved. Deletions cut 8 bases from V and 2 bases from J, with 3 bases between. The germline CDR1 and CDR2 sequences are SGHVS and FNYEAQ. This CDR3 contains 10 residues. CDR3: CASLNTEAFF. The CDR3 nucleotides read TGTGCCAGCCTTAACACTGAAGCTTTCTTT.

This chain links TRBV6-5 with TRBJ2-1; D is perhaps TRBD1 (6 bases). Germline V CDR1 and CDR2: MNHEY, SVGAGI. V was cut by 5 bases and J by 4 bases, with 15 bases left in between. The CDR3 extends over 15 amino acids. The CDR3 DNA follows: TGTGCCAGCAGTCCCGAGGGGGAATTATACAATGAGCAGTTCTTC. Translated, it gives CASSPEGELYNEQFF.

The chain recombines TRBV4-3 with TRBJ1-2, with a possible D match to TRBD1 (5 bases). V was cut by 4 bases and J by 7 bases, with 16 bases left in between. The CDR3 sequence is 14 residues long. Germline lookup yields CDR1 LGHNA and CDR2 YSLEER. CDR3 nucleotide sequence: TGCGCCAGCAGCCGGGGCAGCCTCCGAGGTGGCTACACCTTC. The encoded protein is CASSRGSLRGGYTF.

V is TRBV2 and J is TRBJ1-6; TRBD1 matches 7 bases. Per the germline V gene, CDR1 is SNHLY and CDR2 is FYNNEI. This CDR3 region has 15 residues. V was pared by 5 bases and J by 6 bases, with 7 bases of the junction left unmatched. CDR3 bases: TGTGCCAGCAGTTCCCCGACAGGGATTAATTCACCCCTCCACTTT. Translating gives CASSSPTGINSPLHF.

The table lists this clone with a count of one. The chain recombines TRBV28 with TRBJ1-2; D perhaps matches TRBD1 (5 bases). Germline V gene lookup returns CDR1 MDHEN and CDR2 SYDVKM. Trimming pared 3 bases from V and 3 bases from J, leaving 11 bases between. CDR3 size: 14 residues. The CDR3 loop reads CASSLGGTYYGYTF. The DNA of the CDR3 is TGTGCCAGCAGTTTGGGCGGGACTTACTATGGCTACACCTTC.

This clone came up a few times. The chain carries TRBV30 and TRBJ1-5; D gene uncertain. V shed 4 bases and J shed 0 bases, with 7 bases lying between them. Per germline, CDR1 GTSNPN and CDR2 SVGIG (reference sequence). The CDR3 contains 13 residues. The CDR3 loop is CAWTEDSNQPQHF. The CDR3 DNA reads as TGTGCCTGGACGGAGGATAGCAATCAGCCCCAGCATTTT.

With regard to this clone: This clone may be a read error of a much larger clone one base away. J is TRBJ1-1 and V is TRBV6-6, with D unclear. CDR3 length equals 12 residues. Trimming took 2 bases from V and 5 from J, leaving 6 bases between them. The germline V gene has CDR1 MNHNY and CDR2 SVGAGI (reference sequence). DNA of the CDR3: TGTGCCAGCAGTTACGAAGGGACTGAAGCTTTCTTT. Translating gives CASSYEGTEAFF.

This clone was detected once. The V and J genes are TRBV14 and TRBJ2-7; 9 bases fit TRBD2. The J segment lost 2 bases and the V segment lost 3 bases, leaving 11 bases of the junction unmatched. CDR3 size: 17 residues. Looked up from germline, CDR1 is SGHDN and CDR2 is FVKESK. CDR3 loop: CASSQNIAGAGPYEQYF. The CDR3 DNA reads as TGTGCCAGCAGCCAGAACATAGCGGGAGCCGGTCCCTACGAGCAGTACTTC.

The chain recombines TRBV5-1 with TRBJ2-7; D not certain. The CDR3 has 13 amino acids. Trimming left V 4 bases short and J 3 bases short, with 11 bases between. Germline V lookup: CDR1 SGHRS, CDR2 YFSETQ. The CDR3 region has the DNA TGCGCCAGCAGCCCAGAACCCTACTACGAGCAGTACTTC. As protein: CASSPEPYYEQYF. Complete variable domain (other parts from reference TRBV5-1 and TRBJ2-7): KAGVTQTPRYLIKTRGQQVTLSCSPISGHRSVSWYQQTPGQGLQFLFEYFSETQRNKGNFPGRFSGRQFSNSRSEMNVSTLELGDSALYLCASSPEPYYEQYFGPGTRLTVT.

J is TRBJ2-1 and V is TRBV10-1; 10 bases are a match to TRBD2. This CDR3 has 15 amino acids. With 5 bases clipped from V and 0 bases from J, the junction kept 1 base outside the gene matches. Germline V lookup: CDR1 WNHNN, CDR2 SYGVQD (reference sequence). This CDR3 is CASSTSGNSYNEQFF. CDR3 in DNA: TGCGCCAGCAGTACTAGCGGGAACTCCTACAATGAGCAGTTCTTC.

This chain joins TRBV30 and TRBJ1-1; possibly TRBD1 for D (5 bases). From germline, CDR1 is GTSNPN and CDR2 SVGIG (reference sequence). This CDR3 is built from 13 residues. Between the trimmed V and J ends, which lost 0 bases and 10 bases, there was a span of 15 bases. CDR3 in DNA: TGTGCCTGGAGTGTAACGGGGCAAAATGGAGCTTTCTTT. Residues: CAWSVTGQNGAFF.

In its sample, this clone ranks as medium-sized. This rearrangement joins TRBV2 to TRBJ1-1; tentative D call: TRBD1 (5 bases). V was pared by 5 bases and J by 7 bases, with 11 bases between. The CDR3 contains 12 residues. Germline CDR1 reads SNHLY; CDR2 reads FYNNEI. The CDR3 nucleotides are TGTGCCAGCAGTCTCGGGACGGTTGAAGCTTTCTTT. Residues: CASSLGTVEAFF.

The chain uses TRBV5-1 and TRBJ2-2, with a tentative D call TRBD2 (5 bases). Per germline, CDR1 SGHRS and CDR2 YFSETQ. V dropped 4 bases and J dropped 6 bases, with 16 bases sitting between them. The CDR3 spans 15 residues. In DNA, the CDR3 is TGCGCCAGCAGCCCTTACTCCCGGGATGCCGGGGAGCTGTTTTTT. This codes for CASSPYSRDAGELFF.

The V gene is TRBV6-1, the J gene TRBJ1-1, with D uncertain. This CDR3 region has 13 residues. Germline V gene sequence: CDR1 MNHNS, CDR2 SASEGT. V lost 11 bases and J 1 base, leaving 14 bases between the germline ends. CDR3 nucleotides: TGTGCCTGCCATCGAGGAGGGAACACTGAAGCTTTCTTT. Amino acids: CACHRGGNTEAFF.

CDR3 DNA sequence: TGCGCCAGCAGCTTGGAACATTCAGATCAGCCCCAGCATTTT. Its protein product is CASSLEHSDQPQHF. The rearrangement links TRBV5-1 to TRBJ1-5; D call uncertain. Trimming stripped 0 bases from V and 5 bases from J, with 9 bases between. The CDR3 is 14 residues long. CDR1 and CDR2 (germline): SGHRS, YFSETQ.

This chain uses TRBV5-1 with TRBJ1-1, with D perhaps matching TRBD1 (5 bases). Germline CDR1 is SGHRS and CDR2 is YFSETQ. CDR3 length: 14 residues. Trimming stripped 0 bases from V and 2 bases from J, with 8 bases between. This CDR3 is CASSLAGDNTEAFF. DNA of the CDR3: TGCGCCAGCAGCTTGGCCGGGGACAACACTGAAGCTTTCTTT.

This rearrangement joins TRBV7-8 to TRBJ2-2, with TRBD2 matching over 13 bases. The J segment lost 9 bases and the V segment lost 4 bases, leaving 5 bases of the junction unmatched. The CDR3 length is 15 residues. The germline CDR1 and CDR2 sequences are SGHVS and FQNEAQ. This CDR3 is CASSWVTSGGRELFF. CDR3 nucleotide sequence: TGTGCCAGCAGCTGGGTGACTAGCGGGGGGCGGGAGCTGTTTTTT.